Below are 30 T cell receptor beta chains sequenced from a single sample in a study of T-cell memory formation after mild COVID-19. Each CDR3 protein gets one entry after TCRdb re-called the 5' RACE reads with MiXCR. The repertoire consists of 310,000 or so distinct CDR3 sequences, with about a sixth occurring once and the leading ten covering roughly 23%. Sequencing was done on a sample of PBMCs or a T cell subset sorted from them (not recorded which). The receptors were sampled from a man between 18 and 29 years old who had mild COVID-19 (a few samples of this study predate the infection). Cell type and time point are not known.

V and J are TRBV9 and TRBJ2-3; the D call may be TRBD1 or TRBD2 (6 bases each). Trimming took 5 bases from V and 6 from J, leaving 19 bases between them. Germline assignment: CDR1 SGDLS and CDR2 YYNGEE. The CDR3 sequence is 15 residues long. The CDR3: CASSESGALVDTQYF. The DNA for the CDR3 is TGTGCCAGCAGTGAGTCGGGGGCGCTTGTTGATACGCAGTATTTT.

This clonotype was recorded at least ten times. The CDR3 bases are TGTGCCAGCACGTCGGGGGGCCCCCGGAATGAGCAGTTCTTC. Translated, it gives CASTSGGPRNEQFF. The chain uses TRBV6-5 and TRBJ2-1, with D perhaps matching TRBD2 (7 bases). The germline V gene has CDR1 MNHEY and CDR2 SVGAGI. The CDR3 contains 14 residues. The germline V and J ends were trimmed by 7 bases and 7 bases, with 17 bases remaining between them.

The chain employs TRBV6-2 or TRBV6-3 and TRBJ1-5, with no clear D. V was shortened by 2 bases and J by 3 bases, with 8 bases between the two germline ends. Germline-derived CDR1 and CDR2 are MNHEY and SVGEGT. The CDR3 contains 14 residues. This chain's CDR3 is CASSYAQFNQPQHF. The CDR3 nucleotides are TGTGCCAGCAGTTACGCACAGTTCAATCAGCCCCAGCATTTT.

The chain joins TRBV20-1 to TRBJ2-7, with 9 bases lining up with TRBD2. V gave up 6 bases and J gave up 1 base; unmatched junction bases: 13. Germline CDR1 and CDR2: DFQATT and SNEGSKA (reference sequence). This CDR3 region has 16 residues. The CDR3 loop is CSAPRAGAGGSYEQYF. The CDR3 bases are TGCAGTGCGCCTAGGGCAGGAGCGGGGGGATCCTACGAGCAGTACTTC.

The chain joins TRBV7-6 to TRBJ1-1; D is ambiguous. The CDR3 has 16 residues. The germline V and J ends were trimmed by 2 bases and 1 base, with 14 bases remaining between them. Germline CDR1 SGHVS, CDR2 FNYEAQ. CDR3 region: CASSLYPGRRNTEAFF. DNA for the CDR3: TGTGCCAGCAGCTTATATCCCGGACGGAGGAACACTGAAGCTTTCTTT.

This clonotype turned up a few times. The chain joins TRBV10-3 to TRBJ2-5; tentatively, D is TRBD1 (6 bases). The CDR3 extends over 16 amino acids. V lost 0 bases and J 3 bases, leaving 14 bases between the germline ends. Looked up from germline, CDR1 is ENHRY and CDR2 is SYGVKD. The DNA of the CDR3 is TGTGCCATCAGTGAGTCCCAACCAGAGGGGGAAGAGACCCAGTACTTC. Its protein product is CAISESQPEGEETQYF.

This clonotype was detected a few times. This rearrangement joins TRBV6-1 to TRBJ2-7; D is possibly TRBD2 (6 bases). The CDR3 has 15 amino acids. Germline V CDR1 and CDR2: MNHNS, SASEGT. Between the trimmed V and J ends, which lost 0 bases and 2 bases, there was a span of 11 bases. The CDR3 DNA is TGTGCCAGCAGTGAAGCGAAACTAGCCCCCTACGAGCAGTACTTC. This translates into CASSEAKLAPYEQYF.

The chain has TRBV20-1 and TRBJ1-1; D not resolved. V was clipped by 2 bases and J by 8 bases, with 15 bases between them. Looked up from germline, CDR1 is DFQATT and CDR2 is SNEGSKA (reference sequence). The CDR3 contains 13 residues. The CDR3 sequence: CSARRSPEEEAFF. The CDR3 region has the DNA TGCAGTGCTAGAAGATCTCCCGAAGAGGAAGCTTTCTTT.

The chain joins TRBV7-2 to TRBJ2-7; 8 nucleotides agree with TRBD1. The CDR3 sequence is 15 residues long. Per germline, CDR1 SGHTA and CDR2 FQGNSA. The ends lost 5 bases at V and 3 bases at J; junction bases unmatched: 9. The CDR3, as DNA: TGTGCCAGCAGCATTGCCGGGACAGGACTCTACGAGCAGTACGTC. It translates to CASSIAGTGLYEQYV.

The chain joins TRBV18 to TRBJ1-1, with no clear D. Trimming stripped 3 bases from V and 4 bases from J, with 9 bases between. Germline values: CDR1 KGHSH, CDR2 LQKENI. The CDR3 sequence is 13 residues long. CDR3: CASSPPGVTEAFF. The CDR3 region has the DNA TGTGCCAGCTCACCCCCCGGGGTCACTGAAGCTTTCTTT.

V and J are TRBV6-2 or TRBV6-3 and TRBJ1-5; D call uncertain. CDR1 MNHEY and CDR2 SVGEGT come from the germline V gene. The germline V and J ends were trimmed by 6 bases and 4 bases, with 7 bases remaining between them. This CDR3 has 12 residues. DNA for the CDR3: TGTGCCAGCAGACTGCCGAATCAGCCCCAGCATTTT. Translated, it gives CASRLPNQPQHF.

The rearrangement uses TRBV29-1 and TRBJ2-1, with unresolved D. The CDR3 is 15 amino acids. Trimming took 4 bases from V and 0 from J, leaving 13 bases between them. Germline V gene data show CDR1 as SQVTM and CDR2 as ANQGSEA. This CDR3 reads CSVASGFSSYNEQFF. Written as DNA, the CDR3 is TGCAGCGTTGCGTCTGGCTTCAGCTCCTACAATGAGCAGTTCTTC.

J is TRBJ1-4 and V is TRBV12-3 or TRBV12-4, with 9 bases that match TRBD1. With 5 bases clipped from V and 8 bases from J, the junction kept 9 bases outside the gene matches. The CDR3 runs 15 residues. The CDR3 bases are TGTGCCAGCAGTCCCGAACAGGGGGCGGAAGAAAAACTGTTTTTT. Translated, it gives CASSPEQGAEEKLFF.

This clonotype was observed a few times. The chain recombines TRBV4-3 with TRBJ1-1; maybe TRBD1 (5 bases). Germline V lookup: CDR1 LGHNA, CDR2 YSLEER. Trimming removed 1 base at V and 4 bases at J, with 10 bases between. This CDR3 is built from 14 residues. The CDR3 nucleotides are TGCGCCAGCAGCCAAGTTGGGGGAGGCACTGAAGCTTTCTTT. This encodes CASSQVGGGTEAFF.

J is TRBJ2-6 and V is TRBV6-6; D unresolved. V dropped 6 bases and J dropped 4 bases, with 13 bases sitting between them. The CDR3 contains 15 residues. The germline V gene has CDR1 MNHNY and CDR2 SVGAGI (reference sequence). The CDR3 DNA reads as TGTGCCAGCAGGCCGAAACTGGAGGGGGCCAACGTCCTGACTTTC. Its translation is CASRPKLEGANVLTF.

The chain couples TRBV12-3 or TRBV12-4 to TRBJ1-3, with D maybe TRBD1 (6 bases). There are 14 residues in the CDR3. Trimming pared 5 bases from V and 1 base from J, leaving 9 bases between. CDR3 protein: CASSATGSGNTIYF. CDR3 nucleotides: TGTGCCAGCAGTGCCACAGGGTCTGGAAACACCATATATTTT.

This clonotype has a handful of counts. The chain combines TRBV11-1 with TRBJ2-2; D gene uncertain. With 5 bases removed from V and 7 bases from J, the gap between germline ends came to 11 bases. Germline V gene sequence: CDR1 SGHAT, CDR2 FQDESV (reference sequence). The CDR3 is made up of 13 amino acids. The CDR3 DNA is TGTGCCAGCAGCCAGGATACTATCGGGGAGCTGTTTTTT. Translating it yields CASSQDTIGELFF.

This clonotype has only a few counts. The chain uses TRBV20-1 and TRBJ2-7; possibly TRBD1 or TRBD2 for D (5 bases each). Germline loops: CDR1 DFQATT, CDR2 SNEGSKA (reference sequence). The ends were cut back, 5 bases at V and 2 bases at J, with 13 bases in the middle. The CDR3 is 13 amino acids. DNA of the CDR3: TGCAGTGCTGCCGGGGACGGAGCCTACGAGCAGTACTTC. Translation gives CSAAGDGAYEQYF.

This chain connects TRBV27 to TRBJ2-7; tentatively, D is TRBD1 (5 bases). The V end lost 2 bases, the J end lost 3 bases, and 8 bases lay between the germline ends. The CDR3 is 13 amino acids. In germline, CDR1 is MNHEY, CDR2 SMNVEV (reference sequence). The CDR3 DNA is TGTGCCAGCAGTTTAGGGGCAGTCTACGAGCAGTACTTC. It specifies CASSLGAVYEQYF.

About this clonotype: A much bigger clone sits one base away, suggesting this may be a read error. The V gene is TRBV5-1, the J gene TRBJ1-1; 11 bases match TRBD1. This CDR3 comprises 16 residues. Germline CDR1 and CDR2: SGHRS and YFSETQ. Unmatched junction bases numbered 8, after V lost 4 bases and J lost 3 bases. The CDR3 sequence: CASSVAPGQGDTEAFF. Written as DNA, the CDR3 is TGCGCCAGCAGCGTGGCTCCGGGACAGGGGGACACTGAAGCTTTCTTT.

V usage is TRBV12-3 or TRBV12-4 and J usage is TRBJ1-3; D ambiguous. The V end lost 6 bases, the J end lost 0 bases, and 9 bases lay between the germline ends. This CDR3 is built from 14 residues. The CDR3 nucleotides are TGTGCCAGCAGCTTTCAGAGCTCTGGAAACACCATATATTTT. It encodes CASSFQSSGNTIYF.

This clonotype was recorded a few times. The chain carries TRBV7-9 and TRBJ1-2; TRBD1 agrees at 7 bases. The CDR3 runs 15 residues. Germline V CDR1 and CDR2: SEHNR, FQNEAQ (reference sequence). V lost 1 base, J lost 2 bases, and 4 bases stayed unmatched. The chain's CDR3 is CASSLGTGLNYGYTF. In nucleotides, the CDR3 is TGTGCCAGCAGCTTAGGGACAGGCCTAAACTATGGCTACACCTTC.

DNA of the CDR3: TGCGCCAGCAGCTTGAGTCTAGCGGGGGGAGCCTACGAGCAGTACTTC. It translates to CASSLSLAGGAYEQYF. V is TRBV5-1 and J is TRBJ2-7; 11 bases align to TRBD2. The J segment lost 2 bases and the V segment lost 1 base, leaving 5 bases of the junction unmatched. Per the germline V gene, CDR1 is SGHRS and CDR2 is YFSETQ. The CDR3 loop spans 16 amino acids.

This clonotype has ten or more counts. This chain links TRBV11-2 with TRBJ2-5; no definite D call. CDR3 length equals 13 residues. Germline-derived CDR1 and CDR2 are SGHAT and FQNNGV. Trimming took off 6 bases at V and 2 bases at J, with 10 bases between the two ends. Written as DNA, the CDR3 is TGTGCCAGCAGTATGGGCTATCAAGAGACCCAGTACTTC. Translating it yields CASSMGYQETQYF.

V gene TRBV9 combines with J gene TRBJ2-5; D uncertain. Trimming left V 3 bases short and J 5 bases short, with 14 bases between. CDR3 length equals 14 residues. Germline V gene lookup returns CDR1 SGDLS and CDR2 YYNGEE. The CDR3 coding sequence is TGTGCCAGCAGCGAGGAAGGGATCCGGGAGACCCAGTACTTC. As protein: CASSEEGIRETQYF. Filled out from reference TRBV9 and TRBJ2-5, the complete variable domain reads DSGVTQTPKHLITATGQRVTLRCSPRSGDLSVYWYQQSLDQGLQFLIQYYNGEERAKGNILERFSAQQFPDLHSELNLSSLELGDSALYFCASSEEGIRETQYFGPGTRLLVL.

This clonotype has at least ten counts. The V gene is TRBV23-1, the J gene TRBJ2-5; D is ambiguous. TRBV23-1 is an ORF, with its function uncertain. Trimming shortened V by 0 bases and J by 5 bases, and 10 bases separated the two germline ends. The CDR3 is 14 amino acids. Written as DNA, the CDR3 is TGCGCCAGCAGTCAATCGGGGTTGGGGGAGACCCAGTACTTC. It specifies CASSQSGLGETQYF.

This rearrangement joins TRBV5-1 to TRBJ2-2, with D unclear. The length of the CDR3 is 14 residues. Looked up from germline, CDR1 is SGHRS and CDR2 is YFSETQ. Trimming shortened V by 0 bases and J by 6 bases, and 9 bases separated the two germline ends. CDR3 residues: CASSLALGSGELFF. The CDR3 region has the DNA TGCGCCAGCAGCTTGGCCCTGGGGTCCGGGGAGCTGTTTTTT.

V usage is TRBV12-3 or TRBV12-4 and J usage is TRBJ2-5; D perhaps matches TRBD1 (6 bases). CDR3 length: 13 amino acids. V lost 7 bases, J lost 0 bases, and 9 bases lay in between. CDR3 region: CASNTGNQETQYF. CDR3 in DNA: TGTGCCAGCAATACAGGGAACCAAGAGACCCAGTACTTC.

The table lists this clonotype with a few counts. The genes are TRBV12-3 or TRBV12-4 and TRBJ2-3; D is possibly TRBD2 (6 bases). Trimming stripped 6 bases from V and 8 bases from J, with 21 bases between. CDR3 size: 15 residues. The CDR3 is CASSSPGLPPFTQYF. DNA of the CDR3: TGTGCCAGCAGCTCCCCGGGACTGCCCCCGTTTACGCAGTATTTT.

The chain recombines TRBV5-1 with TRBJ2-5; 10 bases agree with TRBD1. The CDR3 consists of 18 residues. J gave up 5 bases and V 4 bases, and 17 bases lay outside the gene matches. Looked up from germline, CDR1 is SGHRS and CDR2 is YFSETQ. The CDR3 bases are TGCGCCAGCAGCGGGCCGGACAGGGGGGTTTCTGTTGCGGAGACCCAGTACTTC. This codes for CASSGPDRGVSVAETQYF.